Below are 10 T cell receptor beta chains sequenced from a single sample in a study of blood T cell repertoires in COVID-19. Generated by immunoSEQ multiplex PCR, the TCRdb table keeps only in-frame clones and is missing some. The sample yields nearly 200,000 clones, around four fifths seen once. The sequenced sample consisted of peripheral blood. Source of these receptors: a man aged 55 to 70 with COVID-19, enrolled during active disease.

The rearrangement links TRBV5-5 to TRBJ1-4; the D gene is possibly TRBD1 (6 bases). The V end was cut by 4 bases, the J end by 2 bases, with 9 bases between. Germline values: CDR1 SGHKS, CDR2 YYEKEE (reference sequence). This CDR3 has 14 residues. The CDR3 here is CASSPRGTNEKLFF. The CDR3 DNA reads TGTGCCAGCAGCCCAAGGGGGACTAATGAAAAACTGTTTTTT.

The chain links TRBV28 to TRBJ1-2, with TRBD1 as a possible D gene (6 bases). Trimming shortened V by 6 bases and J by 7 bases, and 15 bases separated the two germline ends. The CDR3 length is 13 residues. The germline CDR1 and CDR2 sequences are MDHEN and SYDVKM. The CDR3 here is CASSQPPRGGYTF. The CDR3 DNA reads as TGTGCCAGCAGCCAACCCCCCAGGGGTGGCTACACCTTC.

The chain has TRBV7-9 and TRBJ1-2; D perhaps matches TRBD1 (6 bases). Between the trimmed V and J ends, which lost 6 bases and 7 bases, there was a span of 18 bases. The CDR3 sequence is 14 residues long. Germline V lookup: CDR1 SEHNR, CDR2 FQNEAQ (reference sequence). The CDR3 protein is CASSLDNREGGYTF. CDR3 DNA: TGTGCCAGCAGTCTGGATAACAGGGAAGGTGGCTACACCTTC.

The table lists this clone with a few counts. The CDR3 reads CASSTWTGGGKLFF. CDR3 DNA: TGTGCCAGCAGCACCTGGACAGGGGGCGGAAAACTGTTTTTT. The V and J genes are TRBV7-2 and TRBJ1-4; 11 bases fit TRBD1. Germline trimming cut 5 bases from V and 10 bases from J; bases unmatched to any gene: 6. This CDR3 spans 14 amino acids. CDR1 is SGHTA and CDR2 is FQGNSA in the germline V gene.

The chain carries TRBV2 and TRBJ1-1; weak D call: TRBD1 (5 bases). V was pared by 7 bases and J by 4 bases, with 10 bases between. Germline V gene lookup returns CDR1 SNHLY and CDR2 FYNNEI. The CDR3 is 12 amino acids. CDR3 bases: TGTGCCAGCAAAGGAGGGGTCACTGAAGCTTTCTTT. Its protein is CASKGGVTEAFF.

The chain uses TRBV19 and TRBJ2-7; 9 bases fit TRBD2. Germline CDR1 and CDR2: LNHDA and SQIVND (reference sequence). Trimming removed 1 base from V and 0 bases from J; junction bases left unmatched: 1. This CDR3 is built from 15 residues. The CDR3 DNA reads as TGTGCCAGTAGTATAGGGACTAGCGTCTCCTACGAGCAGTACTTC. Translated: CASSIGTSVSYEQYF.

This chain links TRBV3-1 (or the pseudogene TRBV3-2) with TRBJ1-2; tentative D call: TRBD1 (6 bases). From germline, CDR1 is LGHDT and CDR2 YNNKEL (reference sequence). V was clipped by 0 bases and J by 3 bases, with 20 bases between them. The CDR3 extends over 18 amino acids. CDR3 sequence reads: CASSQDSLHRGGDYGYTF. The CDR3 region has the DNA TGTGCCAGCAGCCAAGATTCCCTTCACAGAGGGGGAGACTATGGCTACACCTTC.

The genes are TRBV6-4 and TRBJ2-3, with D uncertain. Looked up from germline, CDR1 is MRHNA and CDR2 is SNTAGT. The V and J ends lost 8 bases and 2 bases respectively, with 8 bases between them. The CDR3 runs to 12 residues. The DNA for the CDR3 is TGTGCCAGCTCGTGGGCCACAGATACGCAGTATTTT. It yields the protein CASSWATDTQYF.

Comments on this clone: The sample contains more than one DNA sequence encoding this CDR3. V gene TRBV6-6 combines with J gene TRBJ1-3, with 8 nucleotides matching TRBD1. The CDR3 has 16 residues. Losses at the gene ends were 4 bases for V and 4 bases for J; bases not matched to a gene: 9. CDR1 and CDR2 (germline): MNHNY, SVGAGI (reference sequence). The CDR3 bases are TGTGCCAGCAGTTTCCGGACAGGGCGAGCCGGAAACACCATATATTTT. Protein product: CASSFRTGRAGNTIYF.

J is TRBJ2-3 and V is TRBV2; 13 nucleotides match TRBD2. Germline V gene data show CDR1 as SNHLY and CDR2 as FYNNEI. This CDR3 has 15 residues. V shed 6 bases and J 6 bases; nucleotides not matched to a gene: 6. The CDR3 protein is CASRWTSGSYDTQYF. The CDR3 DNA sequence: TGTGCCAGCAGATGGACTAGCGGGAGTTACGATACGCAGTATTTT. Filled out from reference TRBV2 and TRBJ2-3, the complete variable domain reads EPEVTQTPSHQVTQMGQEVILRCVPISNHLYFYWYRQILGQKVEFLVSFYNNEISEKSEIFDDQFSVERPDGSNFTLKIRSTKLEDSAMYFCASRWTSGSYDTQYFGPGTRLTVL.